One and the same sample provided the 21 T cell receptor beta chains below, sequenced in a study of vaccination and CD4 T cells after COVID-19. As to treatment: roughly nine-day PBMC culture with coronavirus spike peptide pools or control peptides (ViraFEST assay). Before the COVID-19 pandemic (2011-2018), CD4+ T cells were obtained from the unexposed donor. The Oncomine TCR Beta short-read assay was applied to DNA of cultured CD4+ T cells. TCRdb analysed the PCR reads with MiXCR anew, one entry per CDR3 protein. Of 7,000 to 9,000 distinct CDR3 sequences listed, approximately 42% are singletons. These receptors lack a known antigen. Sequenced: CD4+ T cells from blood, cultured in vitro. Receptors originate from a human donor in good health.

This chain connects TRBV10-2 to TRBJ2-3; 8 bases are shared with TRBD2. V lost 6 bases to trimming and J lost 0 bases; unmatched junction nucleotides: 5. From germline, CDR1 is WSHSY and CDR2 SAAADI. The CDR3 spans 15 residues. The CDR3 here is CASSDTSGSTDTQYF. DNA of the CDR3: TGCGCCAGCAGCGATACTAGCGGAAGCACAGATACGCAGTATTTT.

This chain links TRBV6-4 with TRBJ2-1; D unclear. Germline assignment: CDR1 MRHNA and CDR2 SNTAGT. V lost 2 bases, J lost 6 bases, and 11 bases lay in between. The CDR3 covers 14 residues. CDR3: CASSDPTGGNEQFF. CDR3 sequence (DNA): TGTGCCAGCAGTGACCCGACCGGTGGCAATGAGCAGTTCTTC.

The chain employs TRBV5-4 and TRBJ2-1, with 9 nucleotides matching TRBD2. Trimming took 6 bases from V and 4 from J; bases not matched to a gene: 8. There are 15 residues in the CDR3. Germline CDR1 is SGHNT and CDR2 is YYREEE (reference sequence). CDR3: CASTPLAGSYNEQFF. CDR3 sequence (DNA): TGTGCCAGCACCCCCCTAGCGGGAAGTTACAATGAGCAGTTCTTC.

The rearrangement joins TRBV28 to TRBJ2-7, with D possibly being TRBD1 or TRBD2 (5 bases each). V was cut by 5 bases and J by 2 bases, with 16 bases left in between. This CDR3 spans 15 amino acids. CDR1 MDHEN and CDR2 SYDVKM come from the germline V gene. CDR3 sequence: CASSLPGTVAYEQYF. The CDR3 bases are TGTGCCAGCAGTCTTCCCGGGACGGTTGCCTACGAGCAGTACTTC. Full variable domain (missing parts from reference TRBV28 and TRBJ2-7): DVKVTQSSRYLVKRTGEKVFLECVQDMDHENMFWYRQDPGLGLRLIYFSYDVKMKEKGDIPEGYSVSREKKERFSLILESASTNQTSMYLCASSLPGTVAYEQYFGPGTRLTVT.

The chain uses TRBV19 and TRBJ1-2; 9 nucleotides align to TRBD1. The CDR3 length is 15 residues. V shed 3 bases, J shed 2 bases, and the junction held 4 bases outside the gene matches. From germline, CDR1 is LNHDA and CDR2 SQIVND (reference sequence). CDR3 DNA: TGTGCCAGTAGTATCCGACAGGGGGTAAACTATGGCTACACCTTC. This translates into CASSIRQGVNYGYTF. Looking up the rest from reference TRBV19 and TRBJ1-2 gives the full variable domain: DGGITQSPKYLFRKEGQNVTLSCEQNLNHDAMYWYRQDPGQGLRLIYYSQIVNDFQKGDIAEGYSVSREKKESFPLTVTSAQKNPTAFYLCASSIRQGVNYGYTFGSGTRLTVV.

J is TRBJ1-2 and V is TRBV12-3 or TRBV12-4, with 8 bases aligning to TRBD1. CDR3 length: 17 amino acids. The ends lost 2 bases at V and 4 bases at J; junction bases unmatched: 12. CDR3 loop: CASSLRTGLSTFYGYTF. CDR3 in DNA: TGTGCCAGCAGTTTAAGGACAGGGCTCAGTACATTCTATGGCTACACCTTC.

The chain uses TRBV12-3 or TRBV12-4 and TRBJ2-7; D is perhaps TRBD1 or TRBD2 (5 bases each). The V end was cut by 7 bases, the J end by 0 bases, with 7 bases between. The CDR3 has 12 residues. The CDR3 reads CASNGGSYEQYF. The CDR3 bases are TGTGCCAGCAATGGGGGCTCCTACGAGCAGTACTTC.

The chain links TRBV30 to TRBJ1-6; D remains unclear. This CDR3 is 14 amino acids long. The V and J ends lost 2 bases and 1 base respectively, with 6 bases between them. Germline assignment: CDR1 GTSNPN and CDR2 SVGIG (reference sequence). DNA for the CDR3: TGTGCCTGGAGTAGGATATCCTATAATTCACCCCTCCACTTT. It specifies CAWSRISYNSPLHF.

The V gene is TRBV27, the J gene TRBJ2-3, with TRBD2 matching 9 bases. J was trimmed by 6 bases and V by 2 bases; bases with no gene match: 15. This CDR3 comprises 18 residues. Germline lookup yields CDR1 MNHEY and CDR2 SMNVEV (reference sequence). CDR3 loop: CASSLTSGRSLFGDTQYF. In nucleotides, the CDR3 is TGTGCCAGCAGTTTAACCAGCGGGAGGTCACTTTTTGGCGATACGCAGTATTTT.

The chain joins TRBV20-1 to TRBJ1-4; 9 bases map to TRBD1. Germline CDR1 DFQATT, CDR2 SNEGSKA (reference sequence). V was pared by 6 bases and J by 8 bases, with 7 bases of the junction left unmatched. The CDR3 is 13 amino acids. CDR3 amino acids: CSARGTGNEKLFF. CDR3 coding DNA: TGCAGTGCCCGGGGGACAGGGAACGAAAAACTGTTTTTT.

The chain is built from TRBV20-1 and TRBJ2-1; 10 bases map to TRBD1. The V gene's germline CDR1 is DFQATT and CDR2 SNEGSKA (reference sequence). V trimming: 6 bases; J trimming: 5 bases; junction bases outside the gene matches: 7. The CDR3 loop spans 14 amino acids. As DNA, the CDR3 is TGCAGTGCCCTCGCAGGGACAGGGGACAATGAGCAGTTCTTC. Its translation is CSALAGTGDNEQFF.

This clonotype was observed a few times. For the CDR3, the DNA is TGTGCCAGCAGTTACGGGGGTGGCTACACCTTC. It encodes CASSYGGGYTF. The V call is TRBV6-5, the J call TRBJ1-2, with D maybe TRBD1 (5 bases). This CDR3 is built from 11 residues. The germline gives CDR1 MNHEY, CDR2 SVGAGI. The V gene lost 2 bases and the J gene lost 7 bases, with 5 bases spanning the gap.

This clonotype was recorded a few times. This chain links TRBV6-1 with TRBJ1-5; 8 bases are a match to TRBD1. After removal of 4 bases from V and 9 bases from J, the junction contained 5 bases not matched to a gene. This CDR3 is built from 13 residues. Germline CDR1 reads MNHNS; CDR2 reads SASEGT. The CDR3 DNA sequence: TGTGCCAGCAGTGGGCGACAGGGGCGGCCCCAGCATTTT. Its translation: CASSGRQGRPQHF.

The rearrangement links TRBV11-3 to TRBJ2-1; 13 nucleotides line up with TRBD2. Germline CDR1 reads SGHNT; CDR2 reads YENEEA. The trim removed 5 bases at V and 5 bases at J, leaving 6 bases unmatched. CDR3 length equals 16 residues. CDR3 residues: CASSNLGTSGNNEQFF. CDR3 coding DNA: TGTGCCAGCAGCAACCTAGGGACTAGCGGGAACAATGAGCAGTTCTTC.

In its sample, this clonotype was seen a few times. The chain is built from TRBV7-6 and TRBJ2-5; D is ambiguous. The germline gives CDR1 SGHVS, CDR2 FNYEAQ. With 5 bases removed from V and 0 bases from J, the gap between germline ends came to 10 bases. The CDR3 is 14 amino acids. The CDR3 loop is CASSPKPYQETQYF. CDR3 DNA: TGTGCCAGCAGCCCCAAGCCGTACCAAGAGACCCAGTACTTC. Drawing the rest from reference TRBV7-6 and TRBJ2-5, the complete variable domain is GAGVSQSPRYKVTKRGQDVALRCDPISGHVSLYWYRQALGQGPEFLTYFNYEAQQDKSGLPNDRFSAERPEGSISTLTIQRTEQRDSAMYRCASSPKPYQETQYFGPGTRLLVL.

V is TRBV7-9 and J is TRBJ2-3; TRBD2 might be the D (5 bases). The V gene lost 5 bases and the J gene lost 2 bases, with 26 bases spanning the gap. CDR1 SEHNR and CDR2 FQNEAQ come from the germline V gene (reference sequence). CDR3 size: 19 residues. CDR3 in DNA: TGTGCCAGCAGCGACACTCAGAGGGCCCACGACTATCACACAGATACGCAGTATTTT. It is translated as CASSDTQRAHDYHTDTQYF.

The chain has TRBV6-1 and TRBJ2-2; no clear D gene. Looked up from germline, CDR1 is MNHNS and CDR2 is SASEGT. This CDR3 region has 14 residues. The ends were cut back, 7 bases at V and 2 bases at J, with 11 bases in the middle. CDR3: CASTKIRNTGELFF. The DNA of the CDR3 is TGTGCCAGCACCAAGATAAGAAACACCGGGGAGCTGTTTTTT.

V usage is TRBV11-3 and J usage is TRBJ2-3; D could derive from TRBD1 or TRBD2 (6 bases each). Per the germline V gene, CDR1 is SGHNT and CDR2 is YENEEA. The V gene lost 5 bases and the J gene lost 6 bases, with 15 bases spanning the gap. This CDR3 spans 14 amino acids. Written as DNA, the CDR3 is TGTGCCAGCAGCCCCGGAGGGGGGCCCGATACGCAGTATTTT. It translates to CASSPGGGPDTQYF.

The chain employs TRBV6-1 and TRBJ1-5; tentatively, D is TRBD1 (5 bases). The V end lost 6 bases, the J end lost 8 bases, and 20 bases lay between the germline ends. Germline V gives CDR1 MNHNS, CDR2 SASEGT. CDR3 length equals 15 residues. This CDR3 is CASRFGGQGAEPQHF. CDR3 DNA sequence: TGTGCCAGCAGATTCGGTGGACAAGGGGCAGAGCCCCAGCATTTT.

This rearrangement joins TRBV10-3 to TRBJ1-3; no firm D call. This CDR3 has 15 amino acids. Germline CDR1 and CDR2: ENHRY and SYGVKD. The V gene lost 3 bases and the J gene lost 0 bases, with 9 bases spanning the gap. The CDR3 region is CAISDLVTSGNTIYF. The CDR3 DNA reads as TGTGCCATCAGTGACCTGGTGACCTCTGGAAACACCATATATTTT.

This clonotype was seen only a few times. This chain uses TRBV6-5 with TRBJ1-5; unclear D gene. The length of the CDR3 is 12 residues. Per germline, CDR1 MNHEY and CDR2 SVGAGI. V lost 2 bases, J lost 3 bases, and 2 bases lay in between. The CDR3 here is CASSYDNQPQHF. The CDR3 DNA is TGTGCCAGCAGTTACGACAATCAGCCCCAGCATTTT.